What follows is one TCR beta chain and its context. What it recognizes is unknown. The time point: late sampling 161 to 241 days after vaccination in three convalescent patients. Treatment indicated: roughly ten-day PBMC culture with coronavirus spike peptide pools or control peptides (ViraFEST assay). It was with 10 IU/ml IL-2 and around 9.3 ug/ml peptide pools that roughly 2 million PBMCs per well were cultured. These data originate in a study of vaccination and CD4 T cells after COVID-19. Study-level information: Post-COVID draws followed diagnosis by a median around 92 days (range 35 to 161).

Sequencing of the DNA from cultured CD4+ T cells was carried out with the Oncomine TCR Beta short-read assay. Cultured CD4+ T cells were the source of extracted genomic DNA. TCRdb re-called the PCR reads with MiXCR, one entry per CDR3 protein. This sample has 25,000 to 30,000 distinct CDR3 sequences, with approximately 40% found just once. The CDR3 covers 17 residues. The gene calls are TRBV21-1 and TRBJ2-4; TRBD1, the table's D call, lacks a check against the DNA. TRBV21-1 is a pseudogene. The sequencing here drew on CD4+ T cells from blood, cultured in vitro, taken about 7 months after SARS-CoV-2 vaccination. This clonotype was obtained from a human donor who had recovered from COVID-19. The CDR3 DNA sequence: TGTGCCAGCAGCCCGGGACAGGGGAAGGGGGCCAAAAACATTCAGTACTTC. It yields the protein CASSPGQGKGAKNIQYF.